This T cell receptor beta chain was observed in a study of vaccination and CD4 T cells after COVID-19. Treatment meaning: roughly 11-day PBMC culture with coronavirus spike peptide pools or control peptides (ViraFEST assay). Sequencing of DNA taken from cultured CD4+ T cells relied on the Oncomine TCR Beta short-read assay. TCRdb reprocessed the PCR reads via MiXCR and lists one record per CDR3 protein. The table has over 12,000 distinct CDR3 sequences, roughly 50% seen once; the top ten hold roughly a quarter. The V and J ends lost 0 bases and 4 bases, in that order; junction bases with no gene match: 19. Germline loops: CDR1 DFQATT, CDR2 SNEGSKA (reference sequence). The CDR3 consists of 19 residues. This clonotype was detected only a few times. No antigen is known for it.

The source of this sequence is a human donor with COVID-19. Specimen: cultured CD4+ T cells from blood, collected after SARS-CoV-2 vaccination. The chain links TRBV20-1 to TRBJ1-2; 8 nucleotides align to TRBD1. Here the CDR3 reads CSARDPMDRVLFAGYGYTF. The CDR3 DNA reads TGCAGTGCTAGAGATCCGATGGACAGGGTTCTATTCGCCGGCTATGGCTACACCTTC.